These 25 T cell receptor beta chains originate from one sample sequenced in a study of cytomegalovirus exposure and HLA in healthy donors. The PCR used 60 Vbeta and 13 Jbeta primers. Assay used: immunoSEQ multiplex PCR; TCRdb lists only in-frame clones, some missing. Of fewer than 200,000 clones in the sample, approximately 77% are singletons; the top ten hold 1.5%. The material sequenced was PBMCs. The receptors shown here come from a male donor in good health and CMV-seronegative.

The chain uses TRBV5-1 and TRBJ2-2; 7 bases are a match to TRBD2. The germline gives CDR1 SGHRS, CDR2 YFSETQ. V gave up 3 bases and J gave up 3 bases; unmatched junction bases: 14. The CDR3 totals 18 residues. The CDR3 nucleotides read TGCGCCAGCAGCTGGGGGGGATCCGGGACTACATACACCGGGGAGCTGTTTTTT. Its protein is CASSWGGSGTTYTGELFF.

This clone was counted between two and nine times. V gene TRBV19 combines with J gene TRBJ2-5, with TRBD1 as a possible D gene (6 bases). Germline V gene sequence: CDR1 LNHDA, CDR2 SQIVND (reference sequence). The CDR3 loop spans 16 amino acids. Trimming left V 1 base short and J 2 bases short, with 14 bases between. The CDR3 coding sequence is TGTGCCAGTAGTATAGTTGGGGGCGGGTGGCAAGAGACCCAGTACTTC. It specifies CASSIVGGGWQETQYF.

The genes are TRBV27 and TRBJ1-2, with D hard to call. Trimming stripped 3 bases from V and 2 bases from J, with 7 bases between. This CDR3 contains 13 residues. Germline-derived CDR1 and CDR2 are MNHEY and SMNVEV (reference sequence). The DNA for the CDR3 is TGTGCCAGCAGTTTTTCGGGGAACTATGGCTACACCTTC. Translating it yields CASSFSGNYGYTF.

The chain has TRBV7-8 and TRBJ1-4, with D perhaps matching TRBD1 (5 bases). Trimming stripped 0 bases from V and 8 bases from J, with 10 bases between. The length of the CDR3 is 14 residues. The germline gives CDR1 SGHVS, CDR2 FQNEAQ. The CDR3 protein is CASSLAGVGEKLFF. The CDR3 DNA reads TGTGCCAGCAGCTTAGCAGGGGTCGGCGAAAAACTGTTTTTT. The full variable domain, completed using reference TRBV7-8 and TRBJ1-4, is GAGVSQSPRYKVAKRGQDVALRCDPISGHVSLFWYQQALGQGPEFLTYFQNEAQLDKSGLPSDRFFAERPEGSVSTLKIQRTQQEDSAVYLCASSLAGVGEKLFFGSGTQLSVL.

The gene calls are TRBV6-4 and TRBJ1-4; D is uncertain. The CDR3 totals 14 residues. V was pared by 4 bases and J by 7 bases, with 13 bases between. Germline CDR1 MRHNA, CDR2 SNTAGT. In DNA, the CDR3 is TGTGCCAGCAGTGTCGAGGGAGCGAGTGAAAAACTGTTTTTT. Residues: CASSVEGASEKLFF.

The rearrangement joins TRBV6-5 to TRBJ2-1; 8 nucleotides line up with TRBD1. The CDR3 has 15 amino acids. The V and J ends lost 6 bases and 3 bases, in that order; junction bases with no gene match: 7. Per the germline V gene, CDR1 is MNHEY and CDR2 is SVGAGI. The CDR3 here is CASSSGQGGYNEQFF. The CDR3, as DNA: TGTGCCAGCAGCTCAGGACAGGGCGGCTACAATGAGCAGTTCTTC.

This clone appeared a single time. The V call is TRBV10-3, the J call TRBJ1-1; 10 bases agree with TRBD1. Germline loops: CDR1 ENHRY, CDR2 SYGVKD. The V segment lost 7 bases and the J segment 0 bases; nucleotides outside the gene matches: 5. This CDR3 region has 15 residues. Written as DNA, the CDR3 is TGTGCCATCACCGGGACAGGGGCGGTGAACACTGAAGCTTTCTTT. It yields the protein CAITGTGAVNTEAFF.

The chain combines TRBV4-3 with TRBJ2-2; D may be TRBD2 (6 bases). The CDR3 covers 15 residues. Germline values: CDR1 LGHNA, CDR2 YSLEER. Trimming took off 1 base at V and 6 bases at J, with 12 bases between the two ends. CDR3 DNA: TGCGCCAGCAGCCAAGCGGGACTCGCCGCCGGGGAGCTGTTTTTT. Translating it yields CASSQAGLAAGELFF.

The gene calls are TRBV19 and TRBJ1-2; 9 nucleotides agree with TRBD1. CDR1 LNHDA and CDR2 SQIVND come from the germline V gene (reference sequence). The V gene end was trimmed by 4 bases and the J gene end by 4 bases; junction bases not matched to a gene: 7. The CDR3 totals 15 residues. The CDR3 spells CASSTPQGAVYGYTF. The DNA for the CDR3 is TGTGCCAGTAGTACCCCACAGGGGGCTGTCTATGGCTACACCTTC.

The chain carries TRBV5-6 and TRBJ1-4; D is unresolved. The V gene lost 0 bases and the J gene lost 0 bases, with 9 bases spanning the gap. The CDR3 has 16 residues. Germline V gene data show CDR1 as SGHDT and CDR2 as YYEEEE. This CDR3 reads CASSLVRGATNEKLFF. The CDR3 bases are TGTGCCAGCAGCTTGGTAAGAGGTGCAACTAATGAAAAACTGTTTTTT.

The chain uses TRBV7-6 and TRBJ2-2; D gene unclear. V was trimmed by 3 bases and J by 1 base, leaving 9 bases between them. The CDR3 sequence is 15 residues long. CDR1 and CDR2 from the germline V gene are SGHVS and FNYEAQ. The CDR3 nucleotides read TGTGCCAGCAGCTTGGAGCCGGGGAACACCGGGGAGCTGTTTTTT. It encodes CASSLEPGNTGELFF. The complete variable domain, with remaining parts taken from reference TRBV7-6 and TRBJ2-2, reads GAGVSQSPRYKVTKRGQDVALRCDPISGHVSLYWYRQALGQGPEFLTYFNYEAQQDKSGLPNDRFSAERPEGSISTLTIQRTEQRDSAMYRCASSLEPGNTGELFFGEGSRLTVL.

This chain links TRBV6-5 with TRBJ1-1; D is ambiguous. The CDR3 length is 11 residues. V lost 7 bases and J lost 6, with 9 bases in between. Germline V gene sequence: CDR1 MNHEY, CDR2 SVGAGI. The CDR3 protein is CASTPLAEAFF. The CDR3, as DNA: TGTGCCAGCACACCGTTAGCTGAAGCTTTCTTT.

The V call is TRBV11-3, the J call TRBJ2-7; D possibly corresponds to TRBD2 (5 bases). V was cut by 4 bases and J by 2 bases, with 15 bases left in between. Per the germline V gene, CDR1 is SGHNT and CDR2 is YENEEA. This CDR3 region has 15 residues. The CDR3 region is CASSYPGEFPYEQYF. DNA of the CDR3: TGTGCCAGCAGCTACCCCGGGGAATTCCCCTACGAGCAGTACTTC.

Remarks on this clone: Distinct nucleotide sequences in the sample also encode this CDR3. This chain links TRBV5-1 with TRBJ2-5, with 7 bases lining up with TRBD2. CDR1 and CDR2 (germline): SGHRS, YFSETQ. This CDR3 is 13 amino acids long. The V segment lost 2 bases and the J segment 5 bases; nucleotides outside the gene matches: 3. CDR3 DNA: TGCGCCAGCAGCTTTGGCGGGGGTGAGACCCAGTACTTC. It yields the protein CASSFGGGETQYF.

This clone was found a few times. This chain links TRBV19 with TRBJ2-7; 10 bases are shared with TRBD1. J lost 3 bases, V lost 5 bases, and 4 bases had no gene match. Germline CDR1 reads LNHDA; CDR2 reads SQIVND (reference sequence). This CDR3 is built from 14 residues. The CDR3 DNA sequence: TGTGCCAGTAGTTCGACAGGGGGCCGCTACGAGCAGTACTTC. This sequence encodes CASSSTGGRYEQYF.

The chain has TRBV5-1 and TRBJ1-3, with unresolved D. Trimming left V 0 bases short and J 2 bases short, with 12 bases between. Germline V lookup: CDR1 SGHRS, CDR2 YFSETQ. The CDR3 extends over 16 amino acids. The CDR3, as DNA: TGCGCCAGCAGCTTGGATATACTCGGGGCTGGAAACACCATATATTTT. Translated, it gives CASSLDILGAGNTIYF. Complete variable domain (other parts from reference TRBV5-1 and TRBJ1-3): KAGVTQTPRYLIKTRGQQVTLSCSPISGHRSVSWYQQTPGQGLQFLFEYFSETQRNKGNFPGRFSGRQFSNSRSEMNVSTLELGDSALYLCASSLDILGAGNTIYFGEGSWLTVV.

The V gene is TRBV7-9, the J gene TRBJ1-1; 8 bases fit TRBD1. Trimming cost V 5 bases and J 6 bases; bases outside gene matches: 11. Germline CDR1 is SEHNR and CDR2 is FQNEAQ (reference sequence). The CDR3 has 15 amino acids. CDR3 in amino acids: CASSNLGGTGPEAFF. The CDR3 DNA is TGTGCCAGCAGCAACCTAGGTGGGACAGGCCCTGAAGCTTTCTTT.

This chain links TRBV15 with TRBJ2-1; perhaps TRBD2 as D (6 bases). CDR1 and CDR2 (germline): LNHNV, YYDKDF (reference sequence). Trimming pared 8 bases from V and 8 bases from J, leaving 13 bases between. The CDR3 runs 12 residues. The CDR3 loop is CATGTSGDEQFF. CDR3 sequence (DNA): TGTGCCACCGGGACTTCCGGGGATGAGCAGTTCTTC.

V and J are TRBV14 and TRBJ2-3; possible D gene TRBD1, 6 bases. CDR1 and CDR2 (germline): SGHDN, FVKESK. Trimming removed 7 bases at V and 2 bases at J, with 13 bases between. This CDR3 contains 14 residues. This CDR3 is CASNRGYSTDTQYF. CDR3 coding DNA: TGTGCCAGCAATAGGGGGTACTCCACAGATACGCAGTATTTT.

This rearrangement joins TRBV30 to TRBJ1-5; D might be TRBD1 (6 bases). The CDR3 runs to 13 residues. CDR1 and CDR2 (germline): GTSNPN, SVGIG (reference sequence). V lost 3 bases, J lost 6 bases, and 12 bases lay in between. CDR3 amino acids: CAWRATGSQPQHF. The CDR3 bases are TGTGCCTGGAGAGCTACAGGGAGTCAGCCCCAGCATTTT. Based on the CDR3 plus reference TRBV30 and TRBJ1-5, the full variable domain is SQTIHQWPATLVQPVGSPLSLECTVEGTSNPNLYWYRQAAGRGLQLLFYSVGIGQISSEVPQNLSASRPQDRQFILSSKKLLLSDSGFYLCAWRATGSQPQHFGDGTRLSIL.

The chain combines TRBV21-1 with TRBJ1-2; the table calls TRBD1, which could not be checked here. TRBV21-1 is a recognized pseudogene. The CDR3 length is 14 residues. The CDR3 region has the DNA TGTGCCGGTAGCAGAGTTTTGGGGCGTTATGGCTACACCTTC. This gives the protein CAGSRVLGRYGYTF.

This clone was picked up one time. The CDR3 sequence: CASSLIGGGGYTF. CDR3 nucleotides: TGTGCCAGCAGCTTGATTGGGGGAGGGGGCTACACCTTC. This chain links TRBV5-6 with TRBJ1-2; possibly TRBD1 for D (5 bases). The CDR3 totals 13 residues. Looked up from germline, CDR1 is SGHDT and CDR2 is YYEEEE. Between the trimmed V and J ends, which lost 1 base and 8 bases, there was a span of 12 bases.

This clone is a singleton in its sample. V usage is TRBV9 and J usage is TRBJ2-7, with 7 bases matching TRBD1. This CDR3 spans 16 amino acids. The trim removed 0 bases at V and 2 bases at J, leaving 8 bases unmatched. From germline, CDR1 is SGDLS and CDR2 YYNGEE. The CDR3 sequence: CASSVASQTGTYEQYF. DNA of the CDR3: TGTGCCAGCAGCGTAGCTAGTCAGACAGGGACCTACGAGCAGTACTTC.

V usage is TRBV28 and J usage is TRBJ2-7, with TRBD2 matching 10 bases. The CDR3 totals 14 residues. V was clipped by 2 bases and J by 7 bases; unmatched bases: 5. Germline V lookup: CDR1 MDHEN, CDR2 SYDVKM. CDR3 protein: CASSLSGRAVEQYF. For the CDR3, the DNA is TGTGCCAGCAGTTTAAGCGGGAGGGCCGTAGAGCAGTACTTC.

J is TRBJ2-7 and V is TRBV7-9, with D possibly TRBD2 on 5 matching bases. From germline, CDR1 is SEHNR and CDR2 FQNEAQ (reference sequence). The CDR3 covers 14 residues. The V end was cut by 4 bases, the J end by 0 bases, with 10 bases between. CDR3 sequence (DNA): TGTGCCAGCAGCTATAGCGCCAGCTCCTACGAGCAGTACTTC. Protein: CASSYSASSYEQYF.